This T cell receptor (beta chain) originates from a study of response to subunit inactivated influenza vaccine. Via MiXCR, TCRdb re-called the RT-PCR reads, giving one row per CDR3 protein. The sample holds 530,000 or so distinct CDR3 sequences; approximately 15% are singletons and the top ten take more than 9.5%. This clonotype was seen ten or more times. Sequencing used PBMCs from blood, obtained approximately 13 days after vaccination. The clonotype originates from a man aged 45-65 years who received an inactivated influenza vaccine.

The CDR3 bases are TGCGCCAGCAGCAACCCGGGACAGCAGGTTAGCACAGATACGCAGTATTTT. This gives the protein CASSNPGQQVSTDTQYF. This chain connects TRBV5-1 to TRBJ2-3; the match to TRBD1 covers 7 bases. This CDR3 region has 17 residues. Germline lookup yields CDR1 SGHRS and CDR2 YFSETQ. V dropped 4 bases and J dropped 0; count of bases not matched to a gene: 11.